Shown below are 8 T cell receptor beta chains from a single sample sequenced in a study of glioma-infiltrating T cells after dendritic cell vaccination. The assay was immunoSEQ multiplex PCR, and TCRdb's table has in-frame clones only and misses some. This table holds tens of thousands of clones, over 75% found once. Sequences were derived from blood, sampled before dendritic cell vaccination. Receptor source: a human donor with glioblastoma.

The V and J genes are TRBV6-1 and TRBJ2-7; TRBD1 matches at 9 bases. The CDR3 has 15 amino acids. Germline CDR1 reads MNHNS; CDR2 reads SASEGT. V lost 7 bases to trimming and J lost 6 bases; unmatched junction nucleotides: 13. CDR3 DNA: TGTGCCAGCACCATAAGTCCCGGGACAGGGTCCGAGCAGTACTTC. The encoded protein is CASTISPGTGSEQYF.

The chain recombines TRBV7-9 with TRBJ1-5, with 7 nucleotides matching TRBD1. This CDR3 is built from 14 residues. The germline gives CDR1 SEHNR, CDR2 FQNEAQ (reference sequence). J was trimmed by 1 base and V by 9 bases; bases with no gene match: 6. CDR3 residues: CARGQAVSNQPQHF. The DNA for the CDR3 is TGTGCCAGAGGACAGGCGGTGAGCAATCAGCCCCAGCATTTT.

V is TRBV6-4 and J is TRBJ1-2; D perhaps matches TRBD1 (5 bases). This CDR3 is built from 16 residues. CDR1 is MRHNA, CDR2 SNTAGT, per germline. V was cut by 0 bases and J by 4 bases, with 15 bases left in between. CDR3 sequence: CASSDSPDMGLYGYTF. As DNA, the CDR3 is TGTGCCAGCAGTGACTCCCCGGACATGGGCCTCTATGGCTACACCTTC.

This sequence joins TRBV15 and TRBJ2-3, with TRBD1 as a possible D gene (5 bases). Germline assignment: CDR1 LNHNV and CDR2 YYDKDF (reference sequence). V was trimmed by 0 bases and J by 3 bases, leaving 10 bases between them. The CDR3 is 15 amino acids. The CDR3, as DNA: TGTGCCACCAGCAGAGATCTGCAGGGAACAGATACGCAGTATTTT. Its protein product is CATSRDLQGTDTQYF.

The chain combines TRBV7-2 with TRBJ2-1; a weak D match, TRBD1 (5 bases). Deletions cut 3 bases from V and 9 bases from J, with 12 bases between. The germline gives CDR1 SGHTA, CDR2 FQGNSA. The CDR3 is 13 residues long. CDR3 sequence reads: CASSLGRDPEQFF. CDR3 bases: TGTGCCAGCAGCTTGGGCAGGGATCCTGAGCAGTTCTTC.

The rearrangement joins TRBV19 to TRBJ2-5; 14 positions match TRBD2. Germline CDR1 LNHDA, CDR2 SQIVND (reference sequence). The ends lost 6 bases at V and 1 base at J; junction bases unmatched: 7. The CDR3 extends over 17 amino acids. CDR3 nucleotide sequence: TGTGCCAGTAGCAAACCCGGACTAGCGGGGGGCCAAGAGACCCAGTACTTC. Its protein product is CASSKPGLAGGQETQYF.

The CDR3 here is CASSYSAGGGTGELFF. DNA for the CDR3: TGTGCCAGCAGTTACTCGGCGGGAGGCGGCACCGGGGAGCTGTTTTTT. This chain uses TRBV6-6 with TRBJ2-2, with 8 bases aligning to TRBD2. This CDR3 is 16 amino acids long. The germline V gene encodes CDR1 MNHNY and CDR2 SVGAGI (reference sequence). With 0 bases clipped from V and 4 bases from J, the junction kept 4 bases outside the gene matches.

The genes are TRBV7-8 and TRBJ1-1; D is possibly TRBD1 (5 bases). Germline values: CDR1 SGHVS, CDR2 FQNEAQ. The V end was cut by 5 bases, the J end by 6 bases, with 13 bases between. The CDR3 covers 13 residues. The CDR3 loop reads CASSREGMAEAFF. The CDR3 bases are TGTGCCAGCAGCCGGGAGGGGATGGCTGAAGCTTTCTTT.